This T cell receptor beta chain was recorded in a study of blood T cell repertoires in COVID-19. This CDR3 contains 14 residues. Germline V gives CDR1 MDHEN, CDR2 SYDVKM. V gave up 5 bases and J gave up 5 bases, with 15 bases separating them. Some clones are missing from TCRdb's copy, which holds only in-frame ones; the method was immunoSEQ multiplex PCR. The sample includes roughly 300,000 clones, around nine tenths of them seen just once. Sequenced: peripheral blood. V usage is TRBV28 and J usage is TRBJ1-2, with no clear D. This receptor was identified in a woman aged 30 to 39 with COVID-19, enrolled during active disease. This CDR3 reads CASSPPTPLYGYTF. CDR3 coding DNA: TGTGCCAGCAGTCCTCCGACTCCCCTATATGGCTACACCTTC.